These 30 T cell receptor beta chains were sequenced from one sample in a study of monozygotic twins with inflammatory bowel disease. TCRdb derives one entry per CDR3 protein from the 5' RACE reads, leaving out DNA. The sample has 400,000 or so distinct CDR3 sequences; the top ten hold about 2.6%. Material: blood. These receptors were obtained from a human donor with ulcerative colitis or Crohn's disease, or a healthy co-twin of an affected twin (not recorded which).

The chain couples TRBV11-2 to TRBJ2-4; TCRdb selects TRBD1, and the lack of DNA leaves this call unchecked. The germline V gene encodes CDR1 SGHAT and CDR2 FQNNGV. The CDR3 totals 19 residues. The CDR3 sequence is CASSLEGRQGKLAKNIQYF.

The chain carries TRBV7-2 and TRBJ2-7. This CDR3 spans 15 amino acids. Germline lookup yields CDR1 SGHTA and CDR2 FQGNSA. Here the CDR3 reads CASSLEAGNSYEQYF.

The chain recombines TRBV5-4 with TRBJ2-7. CDR1 is SGHNT and CDR2 is YYREEE in the germline V gene (reference sequence). The length of the CDR3 is 14 residues. CDR3 region: CASSLDLGRYEQYF.

V and J are TRBV10-3 and TRBJ2-5; TCRdb selects TRBD2, and the lack of DNA leaves this call unchecked. Per the germline V gene, CDR1 is ENHRY and CDR2 is SYGVKD. The CDR3 totals 16 residues. The chain's CDR3 is CAISESLAGYQETQYF.

The CDR3: CASSLWDRADTQYF. The J gene is TRBJ2-3, the V gene TRBV12-3 or TRBV12-4; TCRdb gives TRBD1 as the D gene, but with no DNA this cannot be confirmed. The length of the CDR3 is 14 residues.

The chain combines TRBV20-1 with TRBJ2-1; no DNA is available, so the TRBD1 call from TCRdb remains unchecked. The CDR3 runs 14 residues. The germline V gene has CDR1 DFQATT and CDR2 SNEGSKA (reference sequence). This chain's CDR3 is CSARGQVAYNEQFF.

V gene TRBV12-3 or TRBV12-4 combines with J gene TRBJ2-1; TCRdb gives TRBD1 as the D gene, but with no DNA this cannot be confirmed. The CDR3 sequence is 15 residues long. The CDR3 loop reads CATKGETWVEDEQFF.

The gene calls are TRBV5-1 and TRBJ2-5; TCRdb designates TRBD2, a call that cannot be tested without DNA. The CDR3 consists of 17 residues. Germline V gives CDR1 SGHRS, CDR2 YFSETQ. This CDR3 reads CASSWDITGTTAETQYF.

The V and J genes are TRBV27 and TRBJ2-5; no DNA is available, so the TRBD1 call from TCRdb remains unchecked. The germline V gene has CDR1 MNHEY and CDR2 SMNVEV (reference sequence). CDR3 length: 18 amino acids. The CDR3 spells CASRGRFGRGRSQETQYF.

The chain has TRBV7-8 and TRBJ2-1; the D call from TCRdb, TRBD1, cannot be confirmed without DNA. Germline loops: CDR1 SGHVS, CDR2 FQNEAQ. The CDR3 loop spans 15 amino acids. The CDR3 sequence: CASSQAGATYNEQFF.

This chain joins TRBV7-2 and TRBJ2-5; TCRdb picks TRBD2, but there is no DNA to check that call. The CDR3 has 15 residues. Germline V gives CDR1 SGHTA, CDR2 FQGNSA. This CDR3 is CASSFTSGSGETQYF.

V usage is TRBV25-1 and J usage is TRBJ1-5; TCRdb calls TRBD1, which cannot be checked without DNA. The CDR3 covers 15 residues. CDR1 and CDR2 from the germline V gene are MGHDK and SYGVNS. CDR3 loop: CASSESGTGSQPQHF.

V and J are TRBV2 and TRBJ2-5; the TCRdb call, TRBD1, lacks DNA for checking. The length of the CDR3 is 16 residues. Germline CDR1 reads SNHLY; CDR2 reads FYNNEI. CDR3 loop: CASSHTGATYQETQYF.

The V and J genes are TRBV4-3 and TRBJ2-2. CDR3 size: 12 residues. The germline gives CDR1 LGHNA, CDR2 YSLEER. This chain's CDR3 is CASSQDAGELFF.

V and J are TRBV5-1 and TRBJ2-7; TCRdb gives TRBD1 as the D gene, but with no DNA this cannot be confirmed. Germline V gives CDR1 SGHRS, CDR2 YFSETQ. The CDR3 loop spans 15 amino acids. CDR3 region: CASSSGTGGFYEQYF.

The chain employs TRBV12-3 or TRBV12-4 and TRBJ1-1; TCRdb names TRBD1, which stays unverified in the absence of DNA. This CDR3 is built from 15 residues. The CDR3 loop reads CASSEQGVSNTEAFF.

The chain combines TRBV11-2 with TRBJ1-2. Germline-derived CDR1 and CDR2 are SGHAT and FQNNGV. The CDR3 sequence is 13 residues long. This chain's CDR3 is CASSQQANYGYTF.

This chain links TRBV5-1 with TRBJ2-1; TCRdb picks TRBD1, but there is no DNA to check that call. The CDR3 is 18 amino acids. Germline loops: CDR1 SGHRS, CDR2 YFSETQ. CDR3 sequence: CASSTPSVPQGSYNEQFF.

The chain is built from TRBV7-8 and TRBJ1-1; the TRBD1 assignment by TCRdb is unverifiable without DNA. The CDR3 covers 14 residues. Looked up from germline, CDR1 is SGHVS and CDR2 is FQNEAQ. CDR3 sequence: CASNGQGGNTEAFF.

The chain combines TRBV5-6 with TRBJ1-3; the TCRdb call, TRBD1, lacks DNA for checking. The CDR3 length is 15 residues. In germline, CDR1 is SGHDT, CDR2 YYEEEE. CDR3 protein: CASSRPTGTTATIYF. Complete variable domain (other parts from reference TRBV5-6 and TRBJ1-3): DAGVTQSPTHLIKTRGQQVTLRCSPKSGHDTVSWYQQALGQGPQFIFQYYEEEERQRGNFPDRFSGHQFPNYSSELNVNALLLGDSALYLCASSRPTGTTATIYFGEGSWLTVV.

The V gene is TRBV5-4, the J gene TRBJ2-4. CDR3 size: 13 residues. Germline CDR1 and CDR2: SGHNT and YYREEE (reference sequence). CDR3: CASSLETVDIQYF. The full variable domain, its missing parts supplied by reference TRBV5-4 and TRBJ2-4, is ETGVTQSPTHLIKTRGQQVTLRCSSQSGHNTVSWYQQALGQGPQFIFQYYREEENGRGNFPPRFSGLQFPNYSSELNVNALELDDSALYLCASSLETVDIQYFGAGTRLSVL.

This chain joins TRBV7-2 and TRBJ1-3. CDR3 length equals 16 residues. Germline assignment: CDR1 SGHTA and CDR2 FQGNSA. The CDR3 sequence: CASSLGAPPGGNTIYF.

This sequence joins TRBV7-9 and TRBJ1-1; the D gene TCRdb calls, TRBD1, cannot be checked with no DNA. This CDR3 comprises 14 residues. Germline lookup yields CDR1 SEHNR and CDR2 FQNEAQ (reference sequence). This CDR3 is CASSGMTVNTEAFF.

The chain joins TRBV21-1 to TRBJ1-4; as DNA is missing, the TRBD1 call by TCRdb cannot be tested. TRBV21-1 is tagged as a pseudogene. The CDR3 loop spans 17 amino acids. The CDR3 protein is CASSKGQDIATNEKLFF.

The chain is built from TRBV29-1 and TRBJ2-3. This CDR3 region has 11 residues. Germline V gene sequence: CDR1 SQVTM, CDR2 ANQGSEA. The CDR3: CTGRTGYTQYF.

The chain couples TRBV20-1 to TRBJ2-1; absent DNA, TCRdb's TRBD1 call cannot be checked. This CDR3 region has 13 residues. The V gene's germline CDR1 is DFQATT and CDR2 SNEGSKA (reference sequence). CDR3 loop: CSARRGTDNEQFF.

This chain connects TRBV5-1 to TRBJ2-2; there is no DNA to check the TCRdb D call of TRBD2. The CDR3 is 16 residues long. Germline CDR1 and CDR2: SGHRS and YFSETQ. CDR3 in amino acids: CASSLVAGTLTGELFF.

The J gene is TRBJ1-1, the V gene TRBV19; with no DNA, the TCRdb D assignment of TRBD1 cannot be verified. CDR1 LNHDA and CDR2 SQIVND come from the germline V gene (reference sequence). This CDR3 has 16 residues. The CDR3 loop is CASSRGKGGVNTEAFF.

The V gene is TRBV5-6, the J gene TRBJ2-5. This CDR3 has 14 amino acids. Germline V CDR1 and CDR2: SGHDT, YYEEEE. The CDR3 spells CASSSTWGSETQYF.

This chain's CDR3 is CASSRTGIPDEKLFF. The chain joins TRBV5-1 to TRBJ1-4; TCRdb lists TRBD1, though no DNA is available to test this call. In germline, CDR1 is SGHRS, CDR2 YFSETQ. This CDR3 spans 15 amino acids.